These T cell receptor beta chains were read from a single sample in a study of blood T cell repertoires in COVID-19. Clones were read by immunoSEQ multiplex PCR, and TCRdb kept only the in-frame ones, dropping some. The data contain a few hundred thousand clones, approximately 91% of them singletons. Sequencing used PBMCs or T cells enriched from blood (not recorded which). The origin of the receptors is a human donor in a cohort exposed to, infected with or recovered from COVID-19 (not recorded which). The donor label of this sample is uncertain. CDR3s include the opening cysteine and the closing phenylalanine or tryptophan. D genes are given only for firm matches. Some rows mark clone size as missing; the rest say once, few, many or name a class of expanded clone.

DNA: TGTGCCAGCAGCTCAGCAGCCTATGGGGGGGATACGCAGTATTTT
CDR3: CASSSAAYGGDTQYF
D: NA
size: NA
V: TRBV7-9
J: TRBJ2-3

DNA: TGTGCCAGTACCCGGGGGGCCCCTTGGGAGCAGTACTTC
CDR3: CASTRGAPWEQYF
D: NA
size: once
V: TRBV6-6
J: TRBJ2-7

DNA: TGTGCCAGCAGCTTAGTGGAAGGCAGGGGAGCCGAGCAGTACTTC
CDR3: CASSLVEGRGAEQYF
D: NA
size: NA
V: TRBV11-2
J: TRBJ2-7

DNA: TGTGCCAGCAGCTTAGCTCCCGGGGGTCGCCGCTACGAGCAGTACTTC
CDR3: CASSLAPGGRRYEQYF
D: NA
size: NA
V: TRBV7-6
J: TRBJ2-7

DNA: TGTGCCAGCAGTGAATTAACAGGGGCCTACGAGCAGTACTTC
CDR3: CASSELTGAYEQYF
D: TRBD1
size: NA
V: TRBV25-1
J: TRBJ2-7

DNA: TGTGCCAGCAGCCTACCCCCCCAGGCAAATAATGAAAAACTGTTTTTT
CDR3: CASSLPPQANNEKLFF
D: NA
size: few
V: TRBV21-1
J: TRBJ1-4

DNA: TGTGCCAGTAGTATAATAACAGGGGGATTTTACGATACGCAGTATTTT
CDR3: CASSIITGGFYDTQYF
D: TRBD1
size: NA
V: TRBV19
J: TRBJ2-3

DNA: TGTGCCACCCATCGGGGTTACTCTGGAAACACCATATATTTT
CDR3: CATHRGYSGNTIYF
D: NA
size: NA
V: TRBV24-1
J: TRBJ1-3

DNA: TGTGCCAGTAGTTCAGGGAACTATGGCTACACCTTC
CDR3: CASSSGNYGYTF
D: NA
size: NA
V: TRBV19
J: TRBJ1-2

DNA: TGTGCCAGCAGGGGGCAGGGCCTGGCGGAGTTCTTC
CDR3: CASRGQGLAEFF
D: NA
size: once
V: TRBV27
J: TRBJ2-1

DNA: TGCGCCAGCAGCCCCATAGCGGGGGATAGCTCCTACGAGCAGTACTTC
CDR3: CASSPIAGDSSYEQYF
D: TRBD2
size: NA
V: TRBV4-1
J: TRBJ2-7

DNA: TGTGCCAGCAGCCAAGATAGGGGGATGTCTGAAAAACTGTTTTTT
CDR3: CASSQDRGMSEKLFF
D: NA
size: NA
V: TRBV4-2
J: TRBJ1-4

DNA: TGTGCCAGCAAAGCGGGGGTACCCGGGGAGCTGTTTTTT
CDR3: CASKAGVPGELFF
D: TRBD2
size: NA
V: TRBV6-5
J: TRBJ2-2

DNA: TGTGCCATCAGTGAGTCGAGTGTACGGGAGCAGTACTTC
CDR3: CAISESSVREQYF
D: NA
size: NA
V: TRBV10-3
J: TRBJ2-7

DNA: TGTGCCTGGAGTGGTTCGGGATGGTTAAATTCACCCCTCCACTTT
CDR3: CAWSGSGWLNSPLHF
D: NA
size: NA
V: TRBV30
J: TRBJ1-6

DNA: TGTGCCAGCAGCTTAGGGCAGGGTGAGACAGATACGCAGTATTTT
CDR3: CASSLGQGETDTQYF
D: NA
size: NA
V: TRBV7-9
J: TRBJ2-3

DNA: TGCAGCGGGGGGGATTTTGCGGGTGGAGAAAAACTGTTTTTT
CDR3: CSGGDFAGGEKLFF
D: NA
size: NA
V: TRBV29-1
J: TRBJ1-4

DNA: TGCAGCGTTGGGAGGGTGAACACCGGGGAGCTGTTTTTT
CDR3: CSVGRVNTGELFF
D: NA
size: NA
V: TRBV29-1
J: TRBJ2-2

DNA: TGCGCCAGCAGCTCGAGTAGGACAGGATCGGTTGGCTACACCTTC
CDR3: CASSSSRTGSVGYTF
D: TRBD1
size: few
V: TRBV5-1
J: TRBJ1-2

DNA: TGCGCCAGCTGCACCGGGACAGGGCAAGGAGAGACCCAGTACTTC
CDR3: CASCTGTGQGETQYF
D: TRBD1
size: NA
V: TRBV5-1
J: TRBJ2-5

DNA: TGTGCCAGCAGCTTACAAACGGGATATGGCTACACCTTC
CDR3: CASSLQTGYGYTF
D: NA
size: NA
V: TRBV7-9
J: TRBJ1-2

DNA: TGTGCCAGCAGCTTACGAGGCGGAGCTTCCGACGACACTGAAGCTTTCTTT
CDR3: CASSLRGGASDDTEAFF
D: NA
size: NA
V: TRBV7-9
J: TRBJ1-1

DNA: TGTGCCAGCAAGGGAGGAACGAAGGGGGAAAAACTGTTTTTT
CDR3: CASKGGTKGEKLFF
D: NA
size: once
V: TRBV5-8
J: TRBJ1-4

DNA: TGTGCCAGCAGTCCCCTGGGGAGGACTAGCGGGGGGGATGCAGATACGCAGTATTTT
CDR3: CASSPLGRTSGGDADTQYF
D: TRBD2
size: NA
V: TRBV27
J: TRBJ2-3

DNA: TGCAGCGTTGGAACATCCGTGAATGATTTCTTT
CDR3: CSVGTSVNDFF
D: NA
size: NA
V: TRBV29-1
J: TRBJ1-1